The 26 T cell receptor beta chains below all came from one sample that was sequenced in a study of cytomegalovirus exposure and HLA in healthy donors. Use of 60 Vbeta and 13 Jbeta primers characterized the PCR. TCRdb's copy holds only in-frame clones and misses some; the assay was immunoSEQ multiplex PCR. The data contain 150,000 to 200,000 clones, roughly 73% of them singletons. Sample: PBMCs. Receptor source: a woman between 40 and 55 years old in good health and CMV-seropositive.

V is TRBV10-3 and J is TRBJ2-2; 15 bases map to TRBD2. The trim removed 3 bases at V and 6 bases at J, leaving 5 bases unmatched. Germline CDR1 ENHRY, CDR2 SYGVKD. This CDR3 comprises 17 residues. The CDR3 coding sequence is TGTGCCATCAGTGAAGGACTAGCGGGAGGGCTTGCCGGGGAGCTGTTTTTT. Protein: CAISEGLAGGLAGELFF.

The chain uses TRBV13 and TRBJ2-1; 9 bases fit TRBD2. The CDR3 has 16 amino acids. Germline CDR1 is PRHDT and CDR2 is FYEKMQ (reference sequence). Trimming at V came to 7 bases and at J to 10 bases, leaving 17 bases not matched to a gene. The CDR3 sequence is CASTETGGPSGEEQFF. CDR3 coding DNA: TGTGCCAGCACCGAAACGGGGGGTCCTAGCGGGGAGGAGCAGTTCTTC.

CDR3 region: CASSGRQGYEQYF. The CDR3 bases are TGTGCCAGCAGCGGACGACAGGGGTACGAGCAGTACTTC. V usage is TRBV7-2 and J usage is TRBJ2-7; TRBD1 matches at 8 bases. The J segment lost 4 bases and the V segment lost 5 bases, leaving 4 bases of the junction unmatched. CDR3 length equals 13 residues. The germline V gene encodes CDR1 SGHTA and CDR2 FQGNSA.

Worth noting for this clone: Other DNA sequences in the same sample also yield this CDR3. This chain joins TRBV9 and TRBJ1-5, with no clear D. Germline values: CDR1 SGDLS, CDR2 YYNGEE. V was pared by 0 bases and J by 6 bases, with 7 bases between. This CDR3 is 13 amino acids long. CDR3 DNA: TGTGCCAGCAGCGTAGGCGGTGGTCAGCCCCAGCATTTT. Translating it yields CASSVGGGQPQHF.

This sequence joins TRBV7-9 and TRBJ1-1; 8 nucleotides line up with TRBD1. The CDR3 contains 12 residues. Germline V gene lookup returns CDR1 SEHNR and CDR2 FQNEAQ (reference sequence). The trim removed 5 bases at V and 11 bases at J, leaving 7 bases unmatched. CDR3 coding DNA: TGTGCCAGCAGCGGAGAGGACAGGGCCGCTTTCTTT. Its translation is CASSGEDRAAFF.

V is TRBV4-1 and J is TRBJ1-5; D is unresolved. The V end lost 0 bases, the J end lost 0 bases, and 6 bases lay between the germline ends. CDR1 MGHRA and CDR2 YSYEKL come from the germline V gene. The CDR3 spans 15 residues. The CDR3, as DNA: TGCGCCAGCAGCCAAGAAGCTTATAGCAATCAGCCCCAGCATTTT. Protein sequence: CASSQEAYSNQPQHF.

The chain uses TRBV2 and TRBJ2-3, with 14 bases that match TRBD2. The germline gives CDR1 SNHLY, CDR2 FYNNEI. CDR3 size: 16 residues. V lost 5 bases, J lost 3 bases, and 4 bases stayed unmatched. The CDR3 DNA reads TGTGCCAGCAGTCGACTAGCGGGAGGGGGGACAGATACGCAGTATTTT. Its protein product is CASSRLAGGGTDTQYF.

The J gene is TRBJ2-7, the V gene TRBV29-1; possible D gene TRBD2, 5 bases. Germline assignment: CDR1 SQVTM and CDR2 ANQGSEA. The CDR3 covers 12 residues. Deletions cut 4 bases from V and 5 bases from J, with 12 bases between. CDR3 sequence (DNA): TGCAGCGTTGTTCTAGCCTTCCACGAGCAGTACTTC. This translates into CSVVLAFHEQYF.

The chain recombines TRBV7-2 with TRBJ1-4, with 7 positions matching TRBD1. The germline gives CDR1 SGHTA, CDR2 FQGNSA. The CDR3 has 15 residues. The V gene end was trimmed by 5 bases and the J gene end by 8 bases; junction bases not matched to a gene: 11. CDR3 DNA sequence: TGTGCCAGCAGCCCGACAGGGAGGTTAGAAGAAAAACTGTTTTTT. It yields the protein CASSPTGRLEEKLFF. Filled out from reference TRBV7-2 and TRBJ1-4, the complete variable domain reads GAGVSQSPSNKVTEKGKDVELRCDPISGHTALYWYRQSLGQGLEFLIYFQGNSAPDKSGLPSDRFSAERTGGSVSTLTIQRTQQEDSAVYLCASSPTGRLEEKLFFGSGTQLSVL.

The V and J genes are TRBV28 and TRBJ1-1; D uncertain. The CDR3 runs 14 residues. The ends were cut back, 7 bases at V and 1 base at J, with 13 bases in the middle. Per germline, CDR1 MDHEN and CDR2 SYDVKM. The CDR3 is CASTPPGRNTEAFF. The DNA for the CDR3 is TGTGCCAGCACGCCTCCGGGGAGGAACACTGAAGCTTTCTTT.

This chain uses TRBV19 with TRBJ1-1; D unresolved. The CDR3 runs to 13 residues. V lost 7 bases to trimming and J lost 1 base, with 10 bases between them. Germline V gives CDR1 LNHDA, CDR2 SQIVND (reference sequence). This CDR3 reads CASTAGWNTEAFF. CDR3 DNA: TGTGCCAGTACGGCGGGGTGGAACACTGAAGCTTTCTTT.

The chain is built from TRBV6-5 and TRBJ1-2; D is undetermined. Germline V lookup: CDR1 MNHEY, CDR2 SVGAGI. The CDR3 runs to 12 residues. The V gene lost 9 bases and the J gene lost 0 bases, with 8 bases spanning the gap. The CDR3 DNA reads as TGTGCCAGGGAGGGTTCTAACTATGGCTACACCTTC. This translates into CAREGSNYGYTF.

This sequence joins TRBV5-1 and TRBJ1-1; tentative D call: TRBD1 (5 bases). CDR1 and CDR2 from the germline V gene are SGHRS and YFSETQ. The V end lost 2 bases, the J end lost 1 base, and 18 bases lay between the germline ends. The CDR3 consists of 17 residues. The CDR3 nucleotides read TGCGCCAGCAGCTTCCCAACTGGGGGAGGAGGGAACACTGAAGCTTTCTTT. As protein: CASSFPTGGGGNTEAFF. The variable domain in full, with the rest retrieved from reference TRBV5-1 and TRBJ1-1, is KAGVTQTPRYLIKTRGQQVTLSCSPISGHRSVSWYQQTPGQGLQFLFEYFSETQRNKGNFPGRFSGRQFSNSRSEMNVSTLELGDSALYLCASSFPTGGGGNTEAFFGQGTRLTVV.

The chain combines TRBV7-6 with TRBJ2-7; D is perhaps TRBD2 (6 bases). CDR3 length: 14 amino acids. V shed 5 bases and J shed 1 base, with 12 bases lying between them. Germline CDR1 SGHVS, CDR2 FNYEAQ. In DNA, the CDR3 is TGTGCCAGCAGCCCGGCTAGCGTGTCCTACGAGCAGTACTTC. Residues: CASSPASVSYEQYF.

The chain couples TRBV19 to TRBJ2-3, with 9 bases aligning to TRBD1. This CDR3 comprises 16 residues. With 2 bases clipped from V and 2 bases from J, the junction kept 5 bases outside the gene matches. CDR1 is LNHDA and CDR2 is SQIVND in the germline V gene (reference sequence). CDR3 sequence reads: CASSITTGGNTDTQYF. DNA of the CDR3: TGTGCCAGTAGTATAACGACAGGGGGTAACACAGATACGCAGTATTTT. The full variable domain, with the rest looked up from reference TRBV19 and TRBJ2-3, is DGGITQSPKYLFRKEGQNVTLSCEQNLNHDAMYWYRQDPGQGLRLIYYSQIVNDFQKGDIAEGYSVSREKKESFPLTVTSAQKNPTAFYLCASSITTGGNTDTQYFGPGTRLTVL.

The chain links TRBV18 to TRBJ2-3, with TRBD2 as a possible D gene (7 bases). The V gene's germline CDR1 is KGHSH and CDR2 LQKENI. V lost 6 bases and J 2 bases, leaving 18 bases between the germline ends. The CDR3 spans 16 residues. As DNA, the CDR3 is TGTGCCAGCTCCCCTATTAGGGGGGGTATCACAGATACGCAGTATTTT. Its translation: CASSPIRGGITDTQYF.

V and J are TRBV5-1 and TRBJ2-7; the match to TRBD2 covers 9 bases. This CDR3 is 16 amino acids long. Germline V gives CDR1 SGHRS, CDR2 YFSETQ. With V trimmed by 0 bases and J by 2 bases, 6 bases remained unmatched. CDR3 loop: CASSLDPSGTTYEQYF. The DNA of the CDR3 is TGCGCCAGCAGCTTGGACCCTAGCGGGACTACCTACGAGCAGTACTTC.

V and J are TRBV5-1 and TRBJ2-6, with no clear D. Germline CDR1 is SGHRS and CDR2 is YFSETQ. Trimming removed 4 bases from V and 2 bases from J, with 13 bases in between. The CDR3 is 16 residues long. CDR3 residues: CASSPTPLAGANVLTF. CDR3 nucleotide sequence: TGCGCCAGCAGCCCCACTCCGTTAGCTGGGGCCAACGTCCTGACTTTC.

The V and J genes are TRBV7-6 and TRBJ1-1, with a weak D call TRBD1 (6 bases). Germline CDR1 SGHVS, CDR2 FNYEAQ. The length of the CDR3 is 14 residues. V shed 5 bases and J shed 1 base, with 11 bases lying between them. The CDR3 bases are TGTGCCAGCAGCATCGCAGGGGCGAACACTGAAGCTTTCTTT. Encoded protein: CASSIAGANTEAFF. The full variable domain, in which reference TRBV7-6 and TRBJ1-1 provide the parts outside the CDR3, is GAGVSQSPRYKVTKRGQDVALRCDPISGHVSLYWYRQALGQGPEFLTYFNYEAQQDKSGLPNDRFSAERPEGSISTLTIQRTEQRDSAMYRCASSIAGANTEAFFGQGTRLTVV.

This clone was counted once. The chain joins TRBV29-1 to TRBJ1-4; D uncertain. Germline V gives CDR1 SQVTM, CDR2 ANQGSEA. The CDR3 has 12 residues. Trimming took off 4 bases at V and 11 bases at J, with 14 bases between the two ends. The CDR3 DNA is TGCAGCGTTGTCCCCGGCGCGGGGAAACTGTTTTTT. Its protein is CSVVPGAGKLFF.

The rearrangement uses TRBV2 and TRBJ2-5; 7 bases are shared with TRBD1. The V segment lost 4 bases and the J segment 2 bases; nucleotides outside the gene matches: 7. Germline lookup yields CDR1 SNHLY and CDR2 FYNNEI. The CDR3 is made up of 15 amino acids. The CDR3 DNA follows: TGTGCCAGCAGTGCGGGACAGACCCGTCAAGAGACCCAGTACTTC. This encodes CASSAGQTRQETQYF.

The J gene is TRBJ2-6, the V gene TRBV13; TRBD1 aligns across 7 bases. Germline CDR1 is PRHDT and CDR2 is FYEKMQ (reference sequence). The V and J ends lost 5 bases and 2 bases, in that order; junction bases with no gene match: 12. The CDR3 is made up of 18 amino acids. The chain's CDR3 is CASSKGTTGITGANVLTF. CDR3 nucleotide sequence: TGTGCCAGCAGCAAAGGTACGACAGGGATCACTGGGGCCAACGTCCTGACTTTC.

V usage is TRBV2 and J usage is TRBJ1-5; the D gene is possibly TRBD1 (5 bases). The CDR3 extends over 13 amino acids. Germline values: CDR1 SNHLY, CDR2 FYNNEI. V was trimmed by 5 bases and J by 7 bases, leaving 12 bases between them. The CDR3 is CASSYRLGQPQHF. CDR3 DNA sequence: TGTGCCAGCAGTTACAGGTTAGGGCAGCCCCAGCATTTT. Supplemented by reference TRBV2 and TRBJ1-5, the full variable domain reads EPEVTQTPSHQVTQMGQEVILRCVPISNHLYFYWYRQILGQKVEFLVSFYNNEISEKSEIFDDQFSVERPDGSNFTLKIRSTKLEDSAMYFCASSYRLGQPQHFGDGTRLSIL.

Here the CDR3 reads CASSGTLAANTGELFF. CDR3 bases: TGTGCCAGCAGCGGAACACTAGCGGCGAACACCGGGGAGCTGTTTTTT. V is TRBV7-6 and J is TRBJ2-2; 8 bases are shared with TRBD2. J was trimmed by 0 bases and V by 5 bases; bases with no gene match: 5. The CDR3 is made up of 16 amino acids. Germline lookup yields CDR1 SGHVS and CDR2 FNYEAQ.

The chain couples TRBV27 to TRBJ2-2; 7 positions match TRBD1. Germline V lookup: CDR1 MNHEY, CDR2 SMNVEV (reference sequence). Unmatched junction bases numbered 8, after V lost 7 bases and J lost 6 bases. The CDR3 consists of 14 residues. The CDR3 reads CASTDRKASGELFF. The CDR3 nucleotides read TGTGCCAGCACGGACAGGAAGGCGTCCGGGGAGCTGTTTTTT.

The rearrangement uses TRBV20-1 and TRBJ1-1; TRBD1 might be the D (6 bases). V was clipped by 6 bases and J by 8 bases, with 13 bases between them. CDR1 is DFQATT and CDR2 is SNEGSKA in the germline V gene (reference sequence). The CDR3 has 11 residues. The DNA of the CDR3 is TGCAGTGCCCATGGACAGCGAGAAGCTTTCTTT. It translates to CSAHGQREAFF.